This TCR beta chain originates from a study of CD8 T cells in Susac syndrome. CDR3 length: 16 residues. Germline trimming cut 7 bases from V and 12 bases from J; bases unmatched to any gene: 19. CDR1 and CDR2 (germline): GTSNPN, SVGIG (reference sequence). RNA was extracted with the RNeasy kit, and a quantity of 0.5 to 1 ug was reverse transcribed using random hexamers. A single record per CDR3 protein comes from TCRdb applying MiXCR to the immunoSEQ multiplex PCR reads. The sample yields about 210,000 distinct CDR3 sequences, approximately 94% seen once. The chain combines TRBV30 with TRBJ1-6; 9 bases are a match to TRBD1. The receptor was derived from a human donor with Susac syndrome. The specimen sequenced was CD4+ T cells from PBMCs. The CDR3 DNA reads TGTGCCTCGACCCCAACAGGGGGCGCAGGGGGTCAACCCCTCCACTTT. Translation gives CASTPTGGAGGQPLHF. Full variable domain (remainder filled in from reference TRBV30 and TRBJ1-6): SQTIHQWPATLVQPVGSPLSLECTVEGTSNPNLYWYRQAAGRGLQLLFYSVGIGQISSEVPQNLSASRPQDRQFILSSKKLLLSDSGFYLCASTPTGGAGGQPLHFGNGTRLTVT.